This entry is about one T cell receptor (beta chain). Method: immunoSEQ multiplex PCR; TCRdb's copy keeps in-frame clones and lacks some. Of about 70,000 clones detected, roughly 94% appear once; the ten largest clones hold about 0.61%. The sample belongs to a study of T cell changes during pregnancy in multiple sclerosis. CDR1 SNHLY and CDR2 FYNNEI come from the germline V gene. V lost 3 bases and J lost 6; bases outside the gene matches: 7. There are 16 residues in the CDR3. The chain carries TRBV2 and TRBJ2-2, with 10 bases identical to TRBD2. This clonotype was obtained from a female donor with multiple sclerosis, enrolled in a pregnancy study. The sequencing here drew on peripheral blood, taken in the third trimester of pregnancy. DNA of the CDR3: TGTGCCAGCAGTGAGGATCGGCTAGCGGGGGCCGGGGAGCTGTTTTTT. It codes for CASSEDRLAGAGELFF.